The 30 T cell receptor beta chains below were found in one sample sequenced in a study of blood T cell repertoires in COVID-19. Measured with immunoSEQ multiplex PCR; TCRdb has only the in-frame clones, and not every one. The sample shows a few hundred thousand clones, approximately 91% of them seen only once. Sequencing was done on a sample of PBMCs or T cells enriched from blood (not recorded which). The receptor set was obtained from a woman aged 40 to 49 who had recovered from COVID-19.

The chain employs TRBV11-2 and TRBJ2-1, with 7 bases that match TRBD2. This CDR3 has 17 residues. With V trimmed by 1 base and J by 6 bases, 12 bases remained unmatched. Looked up from germline, CDR1 is SGHAT and CDR2 is FQNNGV. Here the CDR3 reads CASSLGRLAGWSNEQFF. The CDR3 nucleotides read TGTGCCAGCAGCTTAGGGCGACTAGCAGGTTGGAGCAATGAGCAGTTCTTC.

The chain links TRBV15 to TRBJ2-3; tentatively, D is TRBD1 (6 bases). Germline V CDR1 and CDR2: LNHNV, YYDKDF (reference sequence). This CDR3 has 14 amino acids. The ends were cut back, 6 bases at V and 0 bases at J, with 10 bases in the middle. DNA for the CDR3: TGTGCCACCAGTGGACAGTCTAGCACAGATACGCAGTATTTT. Translation gives CATSGQSSTDTQYF.

This clone was recorded once. The chain uses TRBV18 and TRBJ2-7; 7 nucleotides match TRBD2. Germline CDR1 is KGHSH and CDR2 is LQKENI. V shed 3 bases, J shed 3 bases, and the junction held 5 bases outside the gene matches. CDR3 length equals 14 residues. CDR3 sequence: CASSPLGTIYEQYF. CDR3 bases: TGTGCCAGCTCACCCCTGGGGACTATCTACGAGCAGTACTTC. The full variable domain, rest sourced from reference TRBV18 and TRBJ2-7, is NAGVMQNPRHLVRRRGQEARLRCSPMKGHSHVYWYRQLPEEGLKFMVYLQKENIIDESGMPKERFSAEFPKEGPSILRIQQVVRGDSAAYFCASSPLGTIYEQYFGPGTRLTVT.

This clone was detected a few times. The rearrangement joins TRBV19 to TRBJ2-7; D might be TRBD2 (5 bases). The V and J ends lost 0 bases and 7 bases respectively, with 13 bases between them. The CDR3 spans 14 residues. Germline CDR1 is LNHDA and CDR2 is SQIVND (reference sequence). The CDR3 coding sequence is TGTGCCAGTAGTATAGAGGCGGGTTCGAGGGAGCAGTACTTC. Protein product: CASSIEAGSREQYF.

The V call is TRBV3-1 (or the pseudogene TRBV3-2), the J call TRBJ1-3, with D possibly TRBD1 on 6 matching bases. This CDR3 is 17 amino acids long. Germline CDR1 reads LGHDT; CDR2 reads YNNKEL (reference sequence). V lost 4 bases, J lost 1 base, and 17 bases lay in between. This CDR3 is CASSRIRGEGSGNTIYF. CDR3 sequence (DNA): TGTGCCAGCAGCCGGATCAGGGGAGAGGGATCTGGAAACACCATATATTTT.

The rearrangement links TRBV6-6 to TRBJ1-2; D gene ambiguous. V lost 1 base and J 2 bases, leaving 14 bases between the germline ends. Germline V gene lookup returns CDR1 MNHNY and CDR2 SVGAGI (reference sequence). The CDR3 has 16 amino acids. CDR3 loop: CASSYFLVANNYGYTF. The CDR3 region has the DNA TGTGCCAGCAGTTACTTCCTAGTCGCCAACAACTATGGCTACACCTTC.

This clone was seen a single time. The genes are TRBV14 and TRBJ2-5; a possible D gene is TRBD2 (6 bases). Germline V gene lookup returns CDR1 SGHDN and CDR2 FVKESK. Trimming took 4 bases from V and 1 from J, leaving 7 bases between them. The CDR3 runs 13 residues. Here the CDR3 DNA reads TGTGCCAGCAGCCGGGGACTCCAAGAGACCCAGTACTTC. As protein: CASSRGLQETQYF.

The chain combines TRBV7-2 with TRBJ1-1; TRBD1 is a possible D gene (5 bases). V dropped 9 bases and J dropped 0 bases, with 17 bases sitting between them. The CDR3 sequence is 15 residues long. Germline V gene sequence: CDR1 SGHTA, CDR2 FQGNSA. The CDR3 region has the DNA TGTGCCAGTAGTCGAGACAGCCTCATGAACACTGAAGCTTTCTTT. Amino acids: CASSRDSLMNTEAFF.

The CDR3 region is CASSPEGQGNTDTQYF. CDR3 DNA: TGTGCCAGCAGCCCAGAGGGACAGGGGAACACAGATACGCAGTATTTT. J is TRBJ2-3 and V is TRBV7-6; 10 bases map to TRBD1. The CDR3 loop spans 16 amino acids. Trimming at V came to 5 bases and at J to 2 bases, leaving 7 bases not matched to a gene. Germline V gene data show CDR1 as SGHVS and CDR2 as FNYEAQ.

V and J are TRBV6-6 and TRBJ2-1, with 10 bases that match TRBD2. V shed 2 bases and J 4 bases; nucleotides not matched to a gene: 5. This CDR3 is 16 amino acids long. CDR1 is MNHNY, CDR2 SVGAGI, per germline (reference sequence). In nucleotides, the CDR3 is TGTGCCAGCAGTTACCTAGCGGGGGCGCCGTACAATGAGCAGTTCTTC. Translating gives CASSYLAGAPYNEQFF.

The rearrangement joins TRBV5-6 to TRBJ2-7; TRBD1 matches 9 bases. J was trimmed by 3 bases and V by 6 bases; bases with no gene match: 7. The CDR3 loop spans 14 amino acids. Germline V lookup: CDR1 SGHDT, CDR2 YYEEEE. The CDR3 DNA is TGTGCCAGCACCTGGACAGGGGTAGGCTACGAGCAGTACTTC. It codes for CASTWTGVGYEQYF.

The chain combines TRBV6-2 or TRBV6-3 with TRBJ1-1, with TRBD1 matching over 9 bases. Germline CDR1 is MNHEY and CDR2 is SVGEGT. The CDR3 spans 16 residues. V dropped 0 bases and J dropped 4; count of bases not matched to a gene: 6. The chain's CDR3 is CASSYSTGQGGTEAFF. The CDR3 DNA sequence: TGTGCCAGCAGTTACTCAACGGGACAGGGCGGCACTGAAGCTTTCTTT.

This chain joins TRBV27 and TRBJ2-7; 11 bases are shared with TRBD1. The CDR3 covers 14 residues. CDR1 is MNHEY, CDR2 SMNVEV, per germline (reference sequence). The J segment lost 3 bases and the V segment lost 6 bases, leaving 4 bases of the junction unmatched. CDR3 in amino acids: CASRSGTGGYEQYF. The CDR3 DNA reads TGTGCCAGCAGGTCGGGGACAGGGGGCTACGAGCAGTACTTC.

J is TRBJ2-1 and V is TRBV18; 7 bases line up with TRBD1. Germline V gene data show CDR1 as KGHSH and CDR2 as LQKENI. The CDR3 spans 15 residues. V gave up 6 bases and J gave up 2 bases; unmatched junction bases: 7. The DNA of the CDR3 is TGTGCCAGCTCCCCTACAGGGGCCACCTACAATGAGCAGTTCTTC. Protein product: CASSPTGATYNEQFF.

The chain combines TRBV9 with TRBJ2-2; 7 bases match TRBD1. The CDR3 is 16 residues long. The J segment lost 0 bases and the V segment lost 3 bases, leaving 5 bases of the junction unmatched. The germline V gene has CDR1 SGDLS and CDR2 YYNGEE. The CDR3: CASSARDRPNTGELFF. CDR3 bases: TGTGCCAGCAGCGCGAGGGACAGACCGAACACCGGGGAGCTGTTTTTT.

The rearrangement joins TRBV6-1 to TRBJ1-2; TRBD1 aligns across 7 bases. The V gene's germline CDR1 is MNHNS and CDR2 SASEGT. The CDR3 runs to 14 residues. The junction had 3 bases not matched to a gene; V was cut back by 1 base and J by 4 bases. The CDR3 loop reads CASSEGTGTYGYTF. The CDR3 DNA follows: TGTGCCAGCAGTGAAGGGACAGGAACCTATGGCTACACCTTC.

The rearrangement uses TRBV5-1 and TRBJ2-1; 14 bases line up with TRBD2. From germline, CDR1 is SGHRS and CDR2 YFSETQ. The CDR3 spans 17 residues. The junction had 8 bases not matched to a gene; V was cut back by 3 bases and J by 6 bases. The DNA for the CDR3 is TGCGCCAGCAGCTCCGGGACTAGCGGGAGTTCATCCAATGAGCAGTTCTTC. The encoded protein is CASSSGTSGSSSNEQFF.

The chain uses TRBV12-3 or TRBV12-4 and TRBJ2-7; no clear D gene. This CDR3 region has 11 residues. The V gene lost 8 bases and the J gene lost 7 bases, with 12 bases spanning the gap. CDR3 nucleotides: TGTGCCAGCTCAACCTACGAAGAGCAGTACTTC. This sequence encodes CASSTYEEQYF.

This chain connects TRBV7-3 to TRBJ1-5, with 7 nucleotides matching TRBD1. The CDR3 consists of 18 residues. CDR1 is SGHTA and CDR2 is FQGTGA in the germline V gene. The V segment lost 6 bases and the J segment 2 bases; nucleotides outside the gene matches: 16. CDR3 coding DNA: TGTGCCAGCAGAAAATTGACGCCGGGACAGCGGGGCAATCAGCCCCAGCATTTT. Protein sequence: CASRKLTPGQRGNQPQHF. The full variable domain, completed using reference TRBV7-3 and TRBJ1-5, is GAGVSQTPSNKVTEKGKYVELRCDPISGHTALYWYRQSLGQGPEFLIYFQGTGAADDSGLPNDRFFAVRPEGSVSTLKIQRTERGDSAVYLCASRKLTPGQRGNQPQHFGDGTRLSIL.

The chain has TRBV27 and TRBJ1-2; 7 nucleotides line up with TRBD1. The V gene end was trimmed by 3 bases and the J gene end by 7 bases; junction bases not matched to a gene: 14. The CDR3 is 16 amino acids. Looked up from germline, CDR1 is MNHEY and CDR2 is SMNVEV (reference sequence). The CDR3 DNA is TGTGCCAGCAGTTTCATCGACAGGGCGGTGTGGGGTGGCTACACCTTC. It translates to CASSFIDRAVWGGYTF.

This clone was counted once. Here the CDR3 reads CASSRSSYNSPLHF. CDR3 coding DNA: TGTGCCAGCAGCCGGAGCTCCTATAATTCACCCCTCCACTTT. The chain combines TRBV6-5 with TRBJ1-6; D not resolved. The CDR3 loop spans 14 amino acids. V was trimmed by 6 bases and J by 0 bases, leaving 6 bases between them. The germline CDR1 and CDR2 sequences are MNHEY and SVGAGI.

The genes are TRBV6-2 or TRBV6-3 and TRBJ1-5; D possibly corresponds to TRBD1 (6 bases). Trimming took 4 bases from V and 0 from J, leaving 13 bases between them. CDR1 is MNHEY, CDR2 SVGEGT, per germline. This CDR3 contains 16 residues. CDR3 sequence (DNA): TGTGCCAGCAGTTGGCAGGGGATGCATAGCAATCAGCCCCAGCATTTT. Protein product: CASSWQGMHSNQPQHF.

The chain carries TRBV6-2 or TRBV6-3 and TRBJ1-1, with TRBD1 matching 10 bases. The germline V gene has CDR1 MNHEY and CDR2 SVGEGT. The V and J ends lost 5 bases and 0 bases, in that order; junction bases with no gene match: 0. The length of the CDR3 is 14 residues. The CDR3 region has the DNA TGTGCCAGCAGTGACAGGGGGCTGAACACTGAAGCTTTCTTT. Translation: CASSDRGLNTEAFF.

The J gene is TRBJ1-5, the V gene TRBV5-1, with D perhaps TRBD1 (6 bases). CDR1 and CDR2 (germline): SGHRS, YFSETQ. Trimming stripped 2 bases from V and 6 bases from J, with 15 bases between. CDR3 length: 15 residues. CDR3 in amino acids: CASSLGTGSGQPQHF. The CDR3 nucleotides read TGCGCCAGCAGCTTAGGAACAGGGTCCGGTCAGCCCCAGCATTTT.

The rearrangement links TRBV6-2 or TRBV6-3 to TRBJ2-3; 9 bases line up with TRBD2. Per germline, CDR1 MNHEY and CDR2 SVGEGT. The CDR3 is 15 amino acids. Unmatched junction bases numbered 9, after V lost 6 bases and J lost 5 bases. The CDR3: CASSFGLAGIDTQYF. The CDR3 bases are TGTGCCAGCAGCTTTGGGCTAGCGGGAATAGATACGCAGTATTTT.

This chain uses TRBV5-8 with TRBJ2-1; 12 bases fit TRBD2. The germline CDR1 and CDR2 sequences are SGHTS and YDEGEE. The CDR3 loop spans 14 amino acids. J lost 9 bases, V lost 7 bases, and 8 bases had no gene match. CDR3 in amino acids: CASSLAGGYGEQFF. CDR3 nucleotides: TGTGCCAGCTCGCTAGCGGGGGGGTACGGTGAGCAGTTCTTC.

The gene calls are TRBV7-3 and TRBJ2-1; 11 bases are a match to TRBD2. The V and J ends lost 1 base and 8 bases, in that order; junction bases with no gene match: 7. CDR1 and CDR2 (germline): SGHTA, FQGTGA. The CDR3 length is 16 residues. The CDR3 DNA is TGTGCCAGCAGCTTAATAGCGGGGGGGCTCGGTTATGAGCAGTTCTTC. This encodes CASSLIAGGLGYEQFF.

The rearrangement uses TRBV28 and TRBJ2-7; 7 bases match TRBD1. Per germline, CDR1 MDHEN and CDR2 SYDVKM. V was pared by 5 bases and J by 4 bases, with 5 bases of the junction left unmatched. The CDR3 is made up of 13 amino acids. The CDR3 DNA follows: TGTGCCAGCAGTCCACAGGGGTGGTACGAGCAGTACTTC. This translates into CASSPQGWYEQYF.

CDR3 loop: CASQRGAAETQYF. CDR3 coding DNA: TGTGCCAGCCAGCGTGGGGCAGCGGAGACCCAGTACTTC. The V call is TRBV6-5, the J call TRBJ2-5; D possibly corresponds to TRBD1 (5 bases). V was cut by 8 bases and J by 5 bases, with 15 bases left in between. The CDR3 length is 13 residues. CDR1 is MNHEY and CDR2 is SVGAGI in the germline V gene.

The gene calls are TRBV12-3 or TRBV12-4 and TRBJ2-1, with TRBD1 matching over 7 bases. This CDR3 spans 13 amino acids. The CDR3, as DNA: TGTGGCTCCCGGGACAGCATCTACAATGAGCAGTTCTTC. Its protein product is CGSRDSIYNEQFF.